Listed here are 6 T cell receptor beta chains from one sample, sequenced in a study of T cells in localized non-small cell lung cancer. Only in-frame clones appear in the TCRdb table, and some are missing; sequencing was by immunoSEQ multiplex PCR. The data contain fewer than 35,000 clones, about 81% of them seen just once; the ten biggest clones take up less than 45%. This specimen was peripheral blood, taken before any cancer treatment. The source is a male donor at least 60 years old with stage II squamous cell lung carcinoma.

This chain links TRBV9 with TRBJ2-3, with TRBD2 matching 7 bases. The CDR3 has 17 residues. CDR1 is SGDLS and CDR2 is YYNGEE in the germline V gene. The trim removed 4 bases at V and 4 bases at J, leaving 15 bases unmatched. CDR3 residues: CASSQSEAGAPPDTQYF. In nucleotides, the CDR3 is TGTGCCAGCAGCCAAAGTGAGGCGGGAGCCCCCCCAGATACGCAGTATTTT.

The rearrangement joins TRBV6-6 to TRBJ1-2; TRBD1 matches at 9 bases. V lost 11 bases and J lost 4; bases outside the gene matches: 8. CDR1 and CDR2 from the germline V gene are MNHNY and SVGAGI (reference sequence). The CDR3 loop spans 13 amino acids. CDR3 residues: CAAGTGPRYGYTF. The CDR3 DNA sequence: TGTGCCGCCGGGACAGGGCCCCGCTATGGCTACACCTTC.

The rearrangement joins TRBV5-1 to TRBJ2-3; 8 bases are a match to TRBD2. The CDR3 sequence is 15 residues long. Germline CDR1 is SGHRS and CDR2 is YFSETQ. Germline trimming cut 1 base from V and 2 bases from J; bases unmatched to any gene: 3. CDR3 in amino acids: CASSLSGGNTDTQYF. Here the CDR3 DNA reads TGCGCCAGCAGCTTGAGCGGGGGAAACACAGATACGCAGTATTTT. The full variable domain, with the rest looked up from reference TRBV5-1 and TRBJ2-3, is KAGVTQTPRYLIKTRGQQVTLSCSPISGHRSVSWYQQTPGQGLQFLFEYFSETQRNKGNFPGRFSGRQFSNSRSEMNVSTLELGDSALYLCASSLSGGNTDTQYFGPGTRLTVL.

This chain links TRBV6-1 with TRBJ1-5; D uncertain. The germline gives CDR1 MNHNS, CDR2 SASEGT. The CDR3 loop spans 15 amino acids. V was clipped by 4 bases and J by 0 bases, with 10 bases between them. CDR3 coding DNA: TGTGCCAGCAGTGCGACCCCTGGTAGCAATCAGCCCCAGCATTTT. Translating it yields CASSATPGSNQPQHF.

The J gene is TRBJ2-5, the V gene TRBV4-1; perhaps TRBD2 as D (6 bases). This CDR3 is 15 amino acids long. Deletions cut 1 base from V and 3 bases from J, with 12 bases between. Germline V gives CDR1 MGHRA, CDR2 YSYEKL. The CDR3 region is CASSQGGRIEETQYF. DNA of the CDR3: TGCGCCAGCAGCCAAGGAGGGAGGATCGAAGAGACCCAGTACTTC.

The chain has TRBV28 and TRBJ2-3; D not certain. Trimming shortened V by 5 bases and J by 2 bases, and 5 bases separated the two germline ends. The CDR3 totals 12 residues. The germline gives CDR1 MDHEN, CDR2 SYDVKM. The CDR3 loop is CASSTYTDTQYF. The CDR3 nucleotides are TGTGCCAGCAGTACCTACACAGATACGCAGTATTTT.